These 14 T cell receptor beta chains came from one sample sequenced in a study of human T cells and chemical hapten exposure. As for time point: pre-sensitization, week 0. Treatment meaning: therapeutic diphenylcyclopropenone sensitization with weekly scalp DPC. TCRdb independently ran MiXCR on the RACE reads; one entry per CDR3 protein. The table includes approximately 370,000 distinct CDR3 sequences, around 5.5% detected once. The source was whole blood, collected in connection with sensitization to the hapten diphenylcyclopropenone (DPC). The receptor set was obtained from a woman between 18 and 29 years old with alopecia areata. Some clones in this sample may be carry-over from other donors' samples.

The chain recombines TRBV20-1 with TRBJ2-3; D not resolved. The V gene's germline CDR1 is DFQATT and CDR2 SNEGSKA (reference sequence). The length of the CDR3 is 14 residues. V gave up 3 bases and J gave up 3 bases, with 13 bases separating them. CDR3 sequence reads: CSASGRTPTDTQYF. For the CDR3, the DNA is TGCAGTGCTAGTGGTCGGACCCCGACAGATACGCAGTATTTT.

This clonotype was found a few times. The chain carries TRBV6-2 or TRBV6-3 and TRBJ2-2; a possible D gene is TRBD2 (5 bases). V was trimmed by 5 bases and J by 2 bases, leaving 12 bases between them. The CDR3 contains 15 residues. CDR1 and CDR2 (germline): MNHEY, SVGEGT. The CDR3 loop is CASSPYGVNTGELFF. The CDR3 DNA follows: TGTGCCAGCAGTCCCTACGGGGTTAACACCGGGGAGCTGTTTTTT.

This clonotype has only a few counts. V usage is TRBV2 and J usage is TRBJ2-3; the match to TRBD2 covers 9 bases. Germline-derived CDR1 and CDR2 are SNHLY and FYNNEI. After removal of 6 bases from V and 5 bases from J, the junction contained 6 bases not matched to a gene. This CDR3 has 14 amino acids. The CDR3, as DNA: TGTGCCAGCAGGGGCGGGGGGGCCGGAGATACGCAGTATTTT. Translation: CASRGGGAGDTQYF.

This clonotype was counted ten times or more. The chain recombines TRBV7-2 with TRBJ2-7; D unclear. Trimming removed 2 bases from V and 4 bases from J, with 9 bases in between. The CDR3 totals 13 residues. Germline V gene data show CDR1 as SGHTA and CDR2 as FQGNSA. The CDR3 coding sequence is TGTGCCAGCAGCTTACCCGACTCTTACGAGCAGTACTTC. Amino acid sequence: CASSLPDSYEQYF.

This clonotype occurred many times. The gene calls are TRBV4-3 and TRBJ1-1; 8 bases align to TRBD1. The V and J ends lost 4 bases and 0 bases, in that order; junction bases with no gene match: 10. CDR1 is LGHNA, CDR2 YSLEER, per germline. The CDR3 sequence is 17 residues long. In DNA, the CDR3 is TGCGCCAGCAGCCGAGCCGCACGGACAGGGATGAACACTGAAGCTTTCTTT. As protein: CASSRAARTGMNTEAFF.

V and J are TRBV12-3 or TRBV12-4 and TRBJ2-3; 10 bases are a match to TRBD1. The CDR3 runs to 13 residues. Losses at the gene ends were 5 bases for V and 6 bases for J; bases not matched to a gene: 2. CDR3 coding DNA: TGTGCCAGCAGTCGGGGACAGGGGGATACGCAGTATTTT. Residues: CASSRGQGDTQYF.

This clonotype came up a few times. This chain uses TRBV5-5 with TRBJ1-1; unclear D gene. This CDR3 has 15 amino acids. Germline values: CDR1 SGHKS, CDR2 YYEKEE (reference sequence). V was trimmed by 5 bases and J by 6 bases, leaving 20 bases between them. Here the CDR3 DNA reads TGTGCCAGCAGACCACTCCGGGGAGGTCAAGCTGAAGCTTTCTTT. Translating it yields CASRPLRGGQAEAFF.

At least ten counts were recorded for this clonotype. The chain is built from TRBV6-5 and TRBJ1-5; 8 bases fit TRBD1. The CDR3 totals 12 residues. Germline V gives CDR1 MNHEY, CDR2 SVGAGI. Germline trimming cut 6 bases from V and 12 bases from J; bases unmatched to any gene: 7. The CDR3, as DNA: TGTGCCAGCAGGGACAGGGAAACGTTCCAGCATTTT. It yields the protein CASRDRETFQHF.

This clonotype was seen many times. The chain employs TRBV4-3 and TRBJ1-1; D gene unclear. V lost 0 bases and J 1 base, leaving 9 bases between the germline ends. CDR1 is LGHNA and CDR2 is YSLEER in the germline V gene. The CDR3 is 15 amino acids. CDR3 sequence reads: CASSQDAGSNTEAFF. The DNA for the CDR3 is TGCGCCAGCAGCCAAGATGCGGGGTCGAACACTGAAGCTTTCTTT.

In its sample, this clonotype was seen a few times. J is TRBJ1-1 and V is TRBV18; weak D call: TRBD1 (6 bases). Looked up from germline, CDR1 is KGHSH and CDR2 is LQKENI. The CDR3 runs to 17 residues. The V gene lost 7 bases and the J gene lost 0 bases, with 21 bases spanning the gap. The DNA for the CDR3 is TGTGCCAGCTATTTCCTTACCCGACAGGCCATGAACACTGAAGCTTTCTTT. This sequence encodes CASYFLTRQAMNTEAFF.

The rearrangement uses TRBV24-1 and TRBJ2-3, with 8 nucleotides matching TRBD1. Germline CDR1 KGHDR, CDR2 SFDVKD. The CDR3 extends over 15 amino acids. The V and J ends lost 5 bases and 2 bases, in that order; junction bases with no gene match: 5. The CDR3, as DNA: TGTGCCACCAGTGCCGTGGGACAGGACACAGATACGCAGTATTTT. Its translation is CATSAVGQDTDTQYF.

This sequence joins TRBV7-2 and TRBJ1-4; D gene uncertain. CDR1 SGHTA and CDR2 FQGNSA come from the germline V gene. The CDR3 contains 13 residues. Trimming removed 2 bases from V and 6 bases from J, with 7 bases in between. The CDR3 protein is CASSLRQHEKLFF. In nucleotides, the CDR3 is TGTGCCAGCAGCTTAAGGCAGCATGAAAAACTGTTTTTT.

This clonotype was found many times. V usage is TRBV5-1 and J usage is TRBJ2-7; D remains unclear. Between the trimmed V and J ends, which lost 1 base and 3 bases, there was a span of 8 bases. In germline, CDR1 is SGHRS, CDR2 YFSETQ. The length of the CDR3 is 13 residues. CDR3 DNA sequence: TGCGCCAGCAGCTTGTCGAACGTCTACGAGCAGTACTTC. Amino acids: CASSLSNVYEQYF.

V is TRBV6-5 and J is TRBJ1-2, with TRBD1 matching over 7 bases. There are 17 residues in the CDR3. The germline CDR1 and CDR2 sequences are MNHEY and SVGAGI. The J segment lost 3 bases and the V segment lost 10 bases, leaving 20 bases of the junction unmatched. DNA for the CDR3: TGTGCCACCTTCTCTACTCGATATAGGGGGCACCACTATGGCTACACCTTC. Translating gives CATFSTRYRGHHYGYTF.